This TCR beta chain was observed in a study of blood T cell repertoires in COVID-19. Overall study: T cells, B-cell-depleted T cells, or PBMCs provided the cDNA or gDNA that served as material.

Per the original data handling: Nucleated cell number was recorded as an estimate derived from reference gene primer amplification. Measured with immunoSEQ multiplex PCR; TCRdb has only the in-frame clones, and not every one. The V and J calls and clone size were taken over from that table, and D and trimming were inferred from the DNA. This table has 150,000 to 250,000 clones, about 85% appearing once. Looked up from germline, CDR1 is SNHLY and CDR2 is FYNNEI. CDR3 length equals 15 residues. Losses at the gene ends were 6 bases for V and 2 bases for J; bases not matched to a gene: 6. Two negative PCRs, clearance, or symptom resolution were required of recovered Cohort 3 donors.

Sequencing was carried out using PBMCs or T cells enriched from blood (not recorded which). The chain recombines TRBV2 with TRBJ1-2; 10 bases match TRBD1. This receptor was identified in a woman aged 25 to 39 who had recovered from COVID-19. The CDR3 here is CASRQGQGPNYGYTF. In DNA, the CDR3 is TGTGCCAGCAGACAGGGACAGGGGCCCAACTATGGCTACACCTTC.